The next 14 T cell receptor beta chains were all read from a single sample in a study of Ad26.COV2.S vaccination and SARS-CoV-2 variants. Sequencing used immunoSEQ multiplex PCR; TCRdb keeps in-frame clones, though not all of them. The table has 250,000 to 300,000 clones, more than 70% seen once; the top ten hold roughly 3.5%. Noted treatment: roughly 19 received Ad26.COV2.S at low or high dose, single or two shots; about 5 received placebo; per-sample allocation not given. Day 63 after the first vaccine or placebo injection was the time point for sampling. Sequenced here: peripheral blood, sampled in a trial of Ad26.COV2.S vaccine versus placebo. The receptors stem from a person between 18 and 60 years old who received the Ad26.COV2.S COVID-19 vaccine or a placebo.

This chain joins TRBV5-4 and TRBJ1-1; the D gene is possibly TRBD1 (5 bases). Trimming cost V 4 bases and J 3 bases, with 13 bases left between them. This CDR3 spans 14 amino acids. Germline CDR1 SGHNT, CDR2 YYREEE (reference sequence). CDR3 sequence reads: CASSRGGGHTEAFF. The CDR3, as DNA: TGTGCCAGCAGCCGCGGCGGGGGACACACTGAAGCTTTCTTT.

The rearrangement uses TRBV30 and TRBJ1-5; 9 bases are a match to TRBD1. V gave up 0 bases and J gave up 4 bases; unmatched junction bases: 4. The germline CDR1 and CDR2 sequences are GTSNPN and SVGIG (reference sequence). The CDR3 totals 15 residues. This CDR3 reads CAWSVQGTGNQPQHF. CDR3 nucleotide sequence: TGTGCCTGGAGTGTACAGGGGACAGGGAATCAGCCCCAGCATTTT.

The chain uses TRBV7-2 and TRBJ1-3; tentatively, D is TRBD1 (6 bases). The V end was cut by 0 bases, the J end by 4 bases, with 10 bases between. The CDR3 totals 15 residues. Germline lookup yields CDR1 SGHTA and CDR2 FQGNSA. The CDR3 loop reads CASSLAPTGGNTIYF. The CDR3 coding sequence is TGTGCCAGCAGCTTAGCCCCAACAGGGGGAAACACCATATATTTT.

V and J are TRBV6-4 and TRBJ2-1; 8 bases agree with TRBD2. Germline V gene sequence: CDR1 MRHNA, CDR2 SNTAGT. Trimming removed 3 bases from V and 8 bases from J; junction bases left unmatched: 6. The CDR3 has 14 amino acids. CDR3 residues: CASSEAGELDEQFF. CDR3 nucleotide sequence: TGTGCCAGCAGTGAAGCGGGGGAATTGGATGAGCAGTTCTTC.

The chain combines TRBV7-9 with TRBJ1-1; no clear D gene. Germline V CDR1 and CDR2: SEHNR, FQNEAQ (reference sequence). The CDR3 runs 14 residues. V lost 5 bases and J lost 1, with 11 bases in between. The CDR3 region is CASSPSGANTEAFF. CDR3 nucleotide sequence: TGTGCCAGCAGCCCCTCGGGAGCGAACACTGAAGCTTTCTTT.

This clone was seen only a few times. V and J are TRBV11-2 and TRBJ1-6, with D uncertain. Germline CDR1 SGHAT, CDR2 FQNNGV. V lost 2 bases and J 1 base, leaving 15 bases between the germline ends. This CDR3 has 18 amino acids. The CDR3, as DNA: TGTGCCAGCAGCTTACTGGGCCCTTACGAATCCTATAATTCACCCCTCCACTTT. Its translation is CASSLLGPYESYNSPLHF.

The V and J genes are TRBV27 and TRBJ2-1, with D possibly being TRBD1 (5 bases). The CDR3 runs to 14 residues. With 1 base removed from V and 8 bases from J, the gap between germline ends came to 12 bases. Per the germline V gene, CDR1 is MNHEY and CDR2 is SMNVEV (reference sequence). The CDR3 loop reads CASSLFAGKDEQFF. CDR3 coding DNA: TGTGCCAGCAGTTTATTTGCAGGGAAAGATGAGCAGTTCTTC.

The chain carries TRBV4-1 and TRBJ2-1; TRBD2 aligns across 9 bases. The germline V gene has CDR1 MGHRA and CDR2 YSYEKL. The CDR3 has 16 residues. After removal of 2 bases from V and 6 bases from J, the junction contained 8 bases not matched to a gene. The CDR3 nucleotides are TGCGCCAGCAGCCAACCGGGACTAGCAATTCCCAATGAGCAGTTCTTC. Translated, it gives CASSQPGLAIPNEQFF.

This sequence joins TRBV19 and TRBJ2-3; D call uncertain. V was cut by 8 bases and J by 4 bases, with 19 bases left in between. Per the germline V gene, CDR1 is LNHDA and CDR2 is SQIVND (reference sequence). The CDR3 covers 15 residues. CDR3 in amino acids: CASSVHSQGADTQYF. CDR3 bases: TGTGCCAGTTCAGTGCACTCTCAAGGCGCAGATACGCAGTATTTT.

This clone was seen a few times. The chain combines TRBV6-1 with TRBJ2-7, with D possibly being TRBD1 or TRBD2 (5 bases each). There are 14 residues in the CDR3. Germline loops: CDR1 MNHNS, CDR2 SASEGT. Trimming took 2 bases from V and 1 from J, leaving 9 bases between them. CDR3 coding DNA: TGTGCCAGCAGTGAATTGGGGGATTCCTACGAGCAGTACTTC. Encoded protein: CASSELGDSYEQYF.

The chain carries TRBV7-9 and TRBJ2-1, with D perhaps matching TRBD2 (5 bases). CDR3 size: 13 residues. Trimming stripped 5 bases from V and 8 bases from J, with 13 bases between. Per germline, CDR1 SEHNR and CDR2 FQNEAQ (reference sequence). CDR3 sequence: CASSPTSLHEQFF. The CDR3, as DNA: TGTGCCAGCAGCCCAACTAGTCTCCATGAGCAGTTCTTC.

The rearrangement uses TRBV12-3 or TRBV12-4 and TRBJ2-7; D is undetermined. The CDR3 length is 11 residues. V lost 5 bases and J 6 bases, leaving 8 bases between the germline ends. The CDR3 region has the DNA TGTGCCAGCAGTCAGAATAGCGAGCAGTACTTC. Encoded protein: CASSQNSEQYF.

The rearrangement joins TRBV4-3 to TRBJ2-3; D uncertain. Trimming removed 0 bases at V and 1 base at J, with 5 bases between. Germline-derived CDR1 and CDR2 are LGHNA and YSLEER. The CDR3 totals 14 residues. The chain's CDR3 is CASSQDSRTDTQYF. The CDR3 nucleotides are TGCGCCAGCAGCCAAGACTCCCGCACAGATACGCAGTATTTT.

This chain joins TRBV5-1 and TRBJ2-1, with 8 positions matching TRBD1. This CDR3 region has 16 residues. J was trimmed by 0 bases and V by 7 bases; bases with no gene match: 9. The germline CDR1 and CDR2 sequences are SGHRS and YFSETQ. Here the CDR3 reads CASEQGGLASYNEQFF. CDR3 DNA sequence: TGCGCCAGCGAACAGGGGGGATTAGCCTCCTACAATGAGCAGTTCTTC.